This T cell receptor (beta chain) was recorded in a study of cytomegalovirus exposure and HLA in healthy donors. Study-wide findings and caveats: According to an earlier analysis, most TCR beta V segments yielded productive rearrangements about 90% or about 30% of the time.

It was with 60 Vbeta and 13 Jbeta primers that the PCR ran. Measured with immunoSEQ multiplex PCR; TCRdb has only the in-frame clones, and not every one. This sample yields about 250,000 clones, of which approximately 78% are seen a single time; about 0.45% belongs to the top ten. Regarding this clone: Its antigen is as yet unknown.

Germline V CDR1 and CDR2: MNHNS, SASEGT. Trimming took off 4 bases at V and 4 bases at J, with 19 bases between the two ends. The CDR3 is 16 amino acids. The sequencing sample was made of PBMCs. The V and J genes are TRBV6-1 and TRBJ1-2; tentatively, D is TRBD1 (5 bases). This clonotype was sampled from a boy aged 5-17 years in good health and CMV-seronegative. The CDR3 loop reads CASSGAGTFISYGYTF. CDR3 coding DNA: TGTGCCAGCAGTGGCGCCGGGACTTTTATAAGCTATGGCTACACCTTC.